These T cell receptor beta chains were read from a single sample in a study of response to subunit inactivated influenza vaccine. TCRdb reanalysed the RT-PCR reads using MiXCR and keeps one entry per CDR3 protein. The sample has more than 700,000 distinct CDR3 sequences; 21% are singletons. Here the sequenced sample was PBMCs from blood, taken around 5 days after vaccination. All receptors derive from a man aged 45-65 years who received an inactivated influenza vaccine. CDR3s include the opening cysteine and the closing phenylalanine or tryptophan. Each record gives: D gene, clone size, J gene, V gene, CDR3 protein, CDR3 DNA. The D gene is left open where the match is weak. Size is omitted from some rows. Given values are once, few, many or a class for expanded clones.

>.|.|TRBJ2-5|TRBV29-1
CSVVGRTVKETQYF
TGCAGCGTTGTGGGCCGGACGGTGAAAGAGACCCAGTACTTC
>.|few|TRBJ2-7|TRBV28
CASSSGSHGHREQYF
TGTGCCAGCAGTTCCGGTAGTCACGGGCATCGTGAGCAGTACTTC
>TRBD2|many|TRBJ2-5|TRBV7-2
CASSSSGNQETQYF
TGTGCCAGCAGCTCAAGCGGGAACCAAGAGACCCAGTACTTC
>TRBD1|.|TRBJ2-2|TRBV12-3/TRBV12-4
CASSLGTGDHGTGELFF
TGTGCCAGCAGTTTAGGGACAGGGGACCACGGCACCGGGGAGCTGTTTTTT
>TRBD2|few|TRBJ2-7|TRBV7-2
CASTSGPSYEQYF
TGTGCCAGCACTAGCGGGCCCTCCTACGAGCAGTACTTC
>.|few|TRBJ2-7|TRBV7-8
CASSLGPGQRTTYEQYF
TGTGCCAGCAGCTTAGGACCTGGACAGAGAACTACCTACGAGCAGTACTTC
>.|few|TRBJ2-7|TRBV2
CASIDPLKQVPYEQYF
TGTGCCAGCATTGACCCGTTAAAACAAGTCCCCTACGAGCAGTACTTC
>.|many|TRBJ2-6|TRBV5-1
CASSLAVFSGANVLTF
TGCGCCAGCAGCTTGGCCGTATTCTCTGGGGCCAACGTCCTGACTTTC
>TRBD1|few|TRBJ2-7|TRBV12-3/TRBV12-4
CASSSWTGEVGEQYF
TGTGCCAGCAGTTCCTGGACAGGGGAAGTTGGCGAGCAGTACTTC
>.|.|TRBJ1-1|TRBV5-6
CASSLFLNTEAFF
TGTGCCAGCAGCTTGTTCTTGAACACTGAAGCTTTCTTT